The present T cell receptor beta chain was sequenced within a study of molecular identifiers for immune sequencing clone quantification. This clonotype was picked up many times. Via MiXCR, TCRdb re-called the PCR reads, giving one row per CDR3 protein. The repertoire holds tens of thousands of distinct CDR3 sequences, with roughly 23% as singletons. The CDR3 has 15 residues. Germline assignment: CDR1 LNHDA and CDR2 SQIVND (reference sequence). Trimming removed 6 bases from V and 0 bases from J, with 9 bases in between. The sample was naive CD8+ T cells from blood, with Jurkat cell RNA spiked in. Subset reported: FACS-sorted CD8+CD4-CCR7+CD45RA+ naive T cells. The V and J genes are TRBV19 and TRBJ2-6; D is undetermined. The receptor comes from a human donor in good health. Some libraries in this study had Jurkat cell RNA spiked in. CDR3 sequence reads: CASRDSFSGANVLTF. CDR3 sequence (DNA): TGTGCCAGTAGAGACTCCTTCTCTGGGGCCAACGTCCTGACTTTC.